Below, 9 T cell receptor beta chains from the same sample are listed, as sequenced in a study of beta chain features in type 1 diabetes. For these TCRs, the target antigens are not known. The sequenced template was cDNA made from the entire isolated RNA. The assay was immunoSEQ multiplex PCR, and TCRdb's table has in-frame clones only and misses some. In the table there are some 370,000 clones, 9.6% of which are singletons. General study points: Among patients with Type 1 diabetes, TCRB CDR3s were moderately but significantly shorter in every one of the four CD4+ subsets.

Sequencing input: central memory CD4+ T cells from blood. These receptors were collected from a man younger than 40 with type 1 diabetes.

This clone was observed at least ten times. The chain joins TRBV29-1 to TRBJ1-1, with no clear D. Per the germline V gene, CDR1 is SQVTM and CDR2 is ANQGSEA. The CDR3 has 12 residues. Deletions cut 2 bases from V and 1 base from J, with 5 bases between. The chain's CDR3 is CSVERENTEAFF. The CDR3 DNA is TGCAGCGTTGAACGAGAGAACACTGAAGCTTTCTTT. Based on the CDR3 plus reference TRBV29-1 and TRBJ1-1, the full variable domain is SAVISQKPSRDICQRGTSLTIQCQVDSQVTMMFWYRQQPGQSLTLIATANQGSEATYESGFVIDKFPISRPNLTFSTLTVSNMSPEDSSIYLCSVERENTEAFFGQGTRLTVV.

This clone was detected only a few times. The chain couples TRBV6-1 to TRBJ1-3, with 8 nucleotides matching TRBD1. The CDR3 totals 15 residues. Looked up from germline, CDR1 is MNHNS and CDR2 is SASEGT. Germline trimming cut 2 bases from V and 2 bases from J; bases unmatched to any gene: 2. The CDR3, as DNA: TGTGCCAGCAGTGAACCGGGACAGGCTGGAAACACCATATATTTT. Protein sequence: CASSEPGQAGNTIYF.

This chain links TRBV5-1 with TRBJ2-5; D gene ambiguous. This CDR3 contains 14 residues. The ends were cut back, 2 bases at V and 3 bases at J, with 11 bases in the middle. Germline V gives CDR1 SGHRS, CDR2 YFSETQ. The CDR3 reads CASSFIDQEETQYF. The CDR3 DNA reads TGCGCCAGCAGCTTTATAGACCAGGAAGAGACCCAGTACTTC.

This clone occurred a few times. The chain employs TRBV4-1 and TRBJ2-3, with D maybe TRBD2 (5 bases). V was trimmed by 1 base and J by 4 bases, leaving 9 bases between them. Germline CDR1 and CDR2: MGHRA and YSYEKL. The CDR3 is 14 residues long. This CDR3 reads CASSQGGVSDTQYF. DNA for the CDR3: TGCGCCAGCAGCCAAGGGGGAGTCTCAGATACGCAGTATTTT.

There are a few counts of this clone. The chain's CDR3 is CASSWTGDSGNTIYF. In nucleotides, the CDR3 is TGCGCCAGCAGTTGGACAGGGGACTCTGGAAACACCATATATTTT. The V gene is TRBV5-1, the J gene TRBJ1-3; TRBD1 matches at 9 bases. J gave up 0 bases and V 5 bases, and 3 bases lay outside the gene matches. CDR1 is SGHRS and CDR2 is YFSETQ in the germline V gene. The CDR3 spans 15 residues. The full variable domain, completed using reference TRBV5-1 and TRBJ1-3, is KAGVTQTPRYLIKTRGQQVTLSCSPISGHRSVSWYQQTPGQGLQFLFEYFSETQRNKGNFPGRFSGRQFSNSRSEMNVSTLELGDSALYLCASSWTGDSGNTIYFGEGSWLTVV.

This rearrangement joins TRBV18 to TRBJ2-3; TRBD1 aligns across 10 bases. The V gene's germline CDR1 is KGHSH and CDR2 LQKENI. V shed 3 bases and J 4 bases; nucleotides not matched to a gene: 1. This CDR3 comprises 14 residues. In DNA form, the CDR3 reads TGTGCCAGCTCACCGGGGACAGGGGCAGATACGCAGTATTTT. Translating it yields CASSPGTGADTQYF.

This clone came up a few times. CDR3 in amino acids: CASSENLDGNQPQHF. CDR3 coding DNA: TGTGCCAGCAGCGAAAACCTGGACGGAAATCAGCCCCAGCATTTT. The rearrangement joins TRBV6-1 to TRBJ1-5, with D unclear. CDR1 MNHNS and CDR2 SASEGT come from the germline V gene. This CDR3 spans 15 amino acids. V was cut by 6 bases and J by 4 bases, with 16 bases left in between.

CDR3 nucleotide sequence: TGCGCCAGCAGCCAAAGGGGTAGTACAGATACGCAGTATTTT. As protein: CASSQRGSTDTQYF. The gene calls are TRBV4-1 and TRBJ2-3; a weak D match, TRBD1 (5 bases). The V gene lost 2 bases and the J gene lost 3 bases, with 9 bases spanning the gap. Germline V CDR1 and CDR2: MGHRA, YSYEKL. The CDR3 has 14 residues.

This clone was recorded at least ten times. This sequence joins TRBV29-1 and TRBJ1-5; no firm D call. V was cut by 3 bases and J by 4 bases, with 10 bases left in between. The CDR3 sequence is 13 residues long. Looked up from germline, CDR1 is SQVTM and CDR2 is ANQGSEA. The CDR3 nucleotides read TGCAGCGTTGATTTGGGGAATAATCAGCCCCAGCATTTT. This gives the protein CSVDLGNNQPQHF.